Listed below are T cell receptor beta chains from one sample, sequenced in a study of T cell repertoires in cytomegalovirus infection. TCRdb analysed the reads with MiXCR anew, one entry per CDR3 protein. The sample yields about 500,000 distinct CDR3 sequences, 30% to 40% seen once. Their antigens remain unidentified. This sample comprised cultured PBMCs, obtained from culture after CMV antigen stimulation. These receptors were collected from a human donor in good health (CMV status not recorded). Some clones in this sample may be carry-over from other donors' samples. The CDR3 runs from the conserved cysteine through the conserved F or W. Fields, in order: J gene, V gene, D gene, clone size, CDR3 DNA, CDR3 protein. The D gene is left open where the match is weak. Clone size is not always given. Where it is, it says once, few, many or a class for expanded clones.

J gene: TRBJ1-5; V gene: TRBV6-8; D gene: TRBD1; clone size: .; CDR3 DNA: TGTGCCAGCAGCGCACAGGGGTGGGGCAATCAGCCCCAGCATTTT; CDR3 protein: CASSAQGWGNQPQHF
J gene: TRBJ2-3; V gene: TRBV9; D gene: TRBD2; clone size: .; CDR3 DNA: TGTGCCAGCAGCGGTAGCGGGGACGAGGCAGATACGCAGTATTTT; CDR3 protein: CASSGSGDEADTQYF
J gene: TRBJ2-1; V gene: TRBV11-2; D gene: .; clone size: .; CDR3 DNA: TGTGCCAGCAGCTTCAAACCGGGCTATGAGCAGTTCTTC; CDR3 protein: CASSFKPGYEQFF
J gene: TRBJ1-2; V gene: TRBV10-2; D gene: .; clone size: .; CDR3 DNA: TGCGCCAGCAGTGTGCTGGGGGTTGCAGATGGCTACACCTTC; CDR3 protein: CASSVLGVADGYTF
J gene: TRBJ2-4; V gene: TRBV5-1; D gene: .; clone size: few; CDR3 DNA: TGCGCCAGCAGCGGAACGATAGCCAAAAACATTCAGTACTTC; CDR3 protein: CASSGTIAKNIQYF
J gene: TRBJ2-7; V gene: TRBV28; D gene: .; clone size: .; CDR3 DNA: TGTGCCAGCAGTTTACCCCTAGCCGTAATCTCCTACGAGCAGTACTTC; CDR3 protein: CASSLPLAVISYEQYF
J gene: TRBJ2-3; V gene: TRBV7-2; D gene: .; clone size: .; CDR3 DNA: TGTGCCAGCAGCCGGCAAGCGGGTAGCACAGATACGCAGTATTTT; CDR3 protein: CASSRQAGSTDTQYF
J gene: TRBJ1-2; V gene: TRBV27; D gene: .; clone size: few; CDR3 DNA: TGTGCCAGCAGTTTGGGCAGGGTAGGGTATGGCTACACCTTC; CDR3 protein: CASSLGRVGYGYTF
J gene: TRBJ2-1; V gene: TRBV12-3/TRBV12-4; D gene: TRBD2; clone size: few; CDR3 DNA: TGTGCCAGCAGTCCGACTAGCGGGAGGAGGGGGAAGCAGTTCTTC; CDR3 protein: CASSPTSGRRGKQFF
J gene: TRBJ2-3; V gene: TRBV20-1; D gene: TRBD2; clone size: .; CDR3 DNA: TGCAGTGCTAGCCTTTCGACTAGCGGGAGCACAGATACGCAGTATTTT; CDR3 protein: CSASLSTSGSTDTQYF
J gene: TRBJ2-5; V gene: TRBV7-2; D gene: TRBD1; clone size: many; CDR3 DNA: TGTGCCAGCACCCAACAGGGGATGGAGACCCAGTACTTC; CDR3 protein: CASTQQGMETQYF
J gene: TRBJ1-1; V gene: TRBV11-1; D gene: .; clone size: .; CDR3 DNA: TGTGCCAGCAGCTTCCGGGGCCAAGCTTTCTTT; CDR3 protein: CASSFRGQAFF
J gene: TRBJ2-1; V gene: TRBV7-7; D gene: .; clone size: .; CDR3 DNA: TGTGCCAGCAGCCCGGAGAGGGGGTCCTACAATGAGCAGTTCTTC; CDR3 protein: CASSPERGSYNEQFF
J gene: TRBJ2-5; V gene: TRBV7-9; D gene: .; clone size: .; CDR3 DNA: TGTGCCAGCAGCTCCGGACAGCGCGAGACCCAGTACTTC; CDR3 protein: CASSSGQRETQYF
J gene: TRBJ1-2; V gene: TRBV7-2; D gene: .; clone size: few; CDR3 DNA: TGTGCCAGCAGCTTATTCACAAGAGCTAACTATGGCTACACCTTC; CDR3 protein: CASSLFTRANYGYTF
J gene: TRBJ2-1; V gene: TRBV7-3; D gene: TRBD2; clone size: few; CDR3 DNA: TGTGCCAGCAGCTCCGGACTAGCGGGAGGCTACAATGAGCAGTTCTTC; CDR3 protein: CASSSGLAGGYNEQFF
J gene: TRBJ2-3; V gene: TRBV9; D gene: TRBD2; clone size: once; CDR3 DNA: TGTGCCAGCAGCTTTGACCTTCTAGCGGCAGCAGATACGCAGTATTTT; CDR3 protein: CASSFDLLAAADTQYF
J gene: TRBJ2-5; V gene: TRBV7-2; D gene: .; clone size: few; CDR3 DNA: TGTGCCAGCAGCTCGGACAGTTGGTACCAAGAGACCCAGTACTTC; CDR3 protein: CASSSDSWYQETQYF
J gene: TRBJ1-2; V gene: TRBV7-2; D gene: .; clone size: .; CDR3 DNA: TGTGCCAGCAGCTTAGACAGGGCAAGCTATGGCTACACCTTC; CDR3 protein: CASSLDRASYGYTF
J gene: TRBJ2-5; V gene: TRBV7-7; D gene: .; clone size: few; CDR3 DNA: TGTGCTAGCAGCTCTGACAGGACGGGGACCCAGTACTTC; CDR3 protein: CASSSDRTGTQYF
J gene: TRBJ2-3; V gene: TRBV27; D gene: .; clone size: few; CDR3 DNA: TGTGCCAGCAGTTTAGCCCTGGTTAGCACAGATACGCAGTATTTT; CDR3 protein: CASSLALVSTDTQYF
J gene: TRBJ2-7; V gene: TRBV6-1; D gene: TRBD2; clone size: .; CDR3 DNA: TGTGCCAGCAGCCTAGCGGGAGCGACTGAGCAGTACTTC; CDR3 protein: CASSLAGATEQYF
J gene: TRBJ1-1; V gene: TRBV7-9; D gene: TRBD1; clone size: .; CDR3 DNA: TGTGCCAGCAGCTTAGGGGACAGGGTGGAGTTGACTGAAGCTTTCTTT; CDR3 protein: CASSLGDRVELTEAFF
J gene: TRBJ2-5; V gene: TRBV28; D gene: TRBD1; clone size: few; CDR3 DNA: TGTGCCAGCAGTACCGGGACAGGGAATAGTGAGACCCAGTACTTC; CDR3 protein: CASSTGTGNSETQYF
J gene: TRBJ2-1; V gene: TRBV19; D gene: TRBD2; clone size: .; CDR3 DNA: TGTGCCAGTAGTATAGGAGGCGGGAGATTGGATGAGCAGTTCTTC; CDR3 protein: CASSIGGGRLDEQFF
J gene: TRBJ2-5; V gene: TRBV12-5; D gene: .; clone size: once; CDR3 DNA: TGTGCTAGTGGTTTGACCGGGCTCGGCCAAGAGACCCAGTACTTC; CDR3 protein: CASGLTGLGQETQYF
J gene: TRBJ1-4; V gene: TRBV6-2/TRBV6-3; D gene: .; clone size: .; CDR3 DNA: TGTGCCAGCAGAACGGGACTGCCTAATGAAAAACTGTTTTTT; CDR3 protein: CASRTGLPNEKLFF
J gene: TRBJ2-6; V gene: TRBV28; D gene: TRBD2; clone size: few; CDR3 DNA: TGTGCCAGCAACGCGGGAGGTCCCTCTGGGGCCAACGTCCTGACTTTC; CDR3 protein: CASNAGGPSGANVLTF
J gene: TRBJ2-1; V gene: TRBV3-1; D gene: TRBD2; clone size: .; CDR3 DNA: TGTGCCAGCAGCCCTTGGACTAGCGGGAACTACAATGAGCAGTTCTTC; CDR3 protein: CASSPWTSGNYNEQFF
J gene: TRBJ2-1; V gene: TRBV2; D gene: TRBD2; clone size: .; CDR3 DNA: TGTGCCAGCATATTCAGGACTAGCGGATCCTACAATGAGCAGTTCTTC; CDR3 protein: CASIFRTSGSYNEQFF
J gene: TRBJ2-1; V gene: TRBV7-6; D gene: .; clone size: .; CDR3 DNA: TGTGCCAGCAGCTCTTCAGTAAGGGAAAAGTCCTACAATGAGCAGTTCTTC; CDR3 protein: CASSSSVREKSYNEQFF
J gene: TRBJ1-4; V gene: TRBV4-3; D gene: .; clone size: once; CDR3 DNA: TGCGCCAGCAGCCCACGCAGCGCAACTAATGAAAAACTGTTTTTT; CDR3 protein: CASSPRSATNEKLFF
J gene: TRBJ2-1; V gene: TRBV12-3/TRBV12-4; D gene: TRBD2; clone size: .; CDR3 DNA: TGTGCCAGCAGGTCTAGCGGGAGGGCTATAGATGAGCAGTTCTTC; CDR3 protein: CASRSSGRAIDEQFF